The rows below give T cell receptor beta chains drawn from one sample of a study of metastatic and nonmetastatic thyroid tumors. TCRdb redid the clone calls on the PCR reads using MiXCR. This table has under 9,500 clones, about 25% appearing once. The sequenced material came from adjacent normal tissue. The source is a female donor with papillary thyroid cancer or a benign thyroid nodule (not recorded which). Some clones in this sample may be carry-over from other donors' samples. CDR3s include the opening cysteine and the closing phenylalanine or tryptophan. A D gene is named only where the DNA matches it firmly. Size values are once, few and many counts, or a class for expanded clones, and some rows have none.

TRBJ2-6,medium-sized,14,TRBV7-3,NA,TGTGCCAGCAGCTTACAGGGTGGGGCCAACGTCCTGACTTTC,CASSLQGGANVLTF
TRBJ2-2,NA,15,TRBV24-1,NA,TGTGCCACCAGTGATTTGGGACCAGGGACCGGGGAGCTGTTTTTT,CATSDLGPGTGELFF
TRBJ1-6,few,15,TRBV6-1,TRBD1,TGTGCCAGCAGTACAGGGACAGGGGATTCGTCACCCCTCCACTTT,CASSTGTGDSSPLHF
TRBJ1-1,medium-sized,14,TRBV6-5,NA,TGTGCCAGCAGTTACTCGACGGGAGTTACTGAAGCTTTCTTT,CASSYSTGVTEAFF
TRBJ2-1,NA,17,TRBV20-1,TRBD2,TGCAGTGCTAGAGGTGGACCAGCTAGCGGGAGAAGGAATGAGCAGTTCTTC,CSARGGPASGRRNEQFF
TRBJ2-3,medium-sized,14,TRBV6-6,NA,TGTGCCAGCAGTTACGTCGGGGGCGTAGATACGCAGTATTTT,CASSYVGGVDTQYF
TRBJ2-2,NA,18,TRBV6-9,TRBD2,TGTGCCGGCAGTAGGACTAGCGGGAAACTTCGCGTCACCGGGGAGCTGTTTTTT,CAGSRTSGKLRVTGELFF
TRBJ2-1,NA,16,TRBV9,NA,TGTGCCAGCGGCGTTGAAGCGGGTGGCTCCTACAGTGAGCAGTTCTTC,CASGVEAGGSYSEQFF
TRBJ2-7,few,15,TRBV27,TRBD2,TGTGCTAGCATCCGGGACAGCGGGGGGTTCTTGGAGCAGTATTTC,CASIRDSGGFLEQYF
TRBJ1-4,medium-sized,13,TRBV6-1,TRBD1,TGTGCCAGCCGACAGGGAGTCGAAGAAAAACTGTTTTTT,CASRQGVEEKLFF
TRBJ2-3,NA,14,TRBV20-1,NA,TGCAGTGCTAGAGCCCCGGACATCACAGATACGCAGTATTTT,CSARAPDITDTQYF
TRBJ2-7,few,15,TRBV6-1,TRBD2,TGTGCCAGCAGTCCGAGGGCGGGAGGGCCCTACGAGCAGTACTTC,CASSPRAGGPYEQYF
TRBJ2-3,many,11,TRBV28,NA,TGTGCCAGCAACGGGGTAGATACGCAGTATTTT,CASNGVDTQYF
TRBJ2-3,few,14,TRBV6-5,NA,TGTGCCAGCATTTACGGAGGGACCCCGGATACGCAGTATTTT,CASIYGGTPDTQYF
TRBJ2-1,medium-sized,15,TRBV20-1,NA,TGCAGTGCTAGAGATGGGTCCGTAGCGCTCAATGAGCAGTTCTTC,CSARDGSVALNEQFF
TRBJ2-3,NA,14,TRBV27,NA,TGTGCCAGCAGTTCGTTCGGGCTCACAGATACGCAGTATTTT,CASSSFGLTDTQYF
TRBJ1-1,few,15,TRBV7-9,TRBD1,TGTGCCAGCAGCTTCCTAGACAGGGACGGGACTGAAGCTTTCTTT,CASSFLDRDGTEAFF
TRBJ2-1,NA,17,TRBV18,TRBD2,TGTGCCAGCTCACCAATCCTTCGGGGGGGCCGGAACAATGAGCAGTTCTTC,CASSPILRGGRNNEQFF
TRBJ2-1,NA,13,TRBV2,NA,TGTGCCAGCCCCCGACAGTCCGGGAATGAGCAGTTCTTC,CASPRQSGNEQFF
TRBJ2-1,once,15,TRBV9,NA,TGTGCCAGCAGCGTAGCAGGGGACCCCTACAATGAGCAGTTCTTC,CASSVAGDPYNEQFF
TRBJ2-7,NA,13,TRBV2,TRBD2,TGTGCCAGCAGCAGGACTAGCGACTACGAGCAGTACTTC,CASSRTSDYEQYF
TRBJ2-7,medium-sized,14,TRBV5-5,TRBD1,TGTGCCAGCAGCGGCCTCGGGACAGTATACGAGCAGTACTTC,CASSGLGTVYEQYF
TRBJ2-3,NA,14,TRBV7-2,NA,TGTGCCAGCAGCGTCTATATGATGACAGATACGCAGTATTTT,CASSVYMMTDTQYF
TRBJ1-4,many,14,TRBV27,TRBD1,TGTGCCAGCAGTTGGGACAGAACTAATGAAAAACTGTTTTTT,CASSWDRTNEKLFF
TRBJ1-6,few,15,TRBV2,NA,TGTGCCAGCAGTGAAGGACCTCTCTATCGGACACCCCTCCACTTT,CASSEGPLYRTPLHF
TRBJ1-1,NA,15,TRBV29-1,NA,TGCAGCGTTAGCTCTTGGGCAGGGGTGGACACTGAAGCTTTCTTT,CSVSSWAGVDTEAFF
TRBJ1-3,many,14,TRBV18,NA,TGTGCCAGCTCCTACGGCGGTGTCGGAAACACCATATATTTT,CASSYGGVGNTIYF
TRBJ2-5,NA,13,TRBV6-4,TRBD2,TGTGCCAGCAGTGCTAGCGGGGAAGAGACCCAGTACTTC,CASSASGEETQYF
TRBJ1-5,many,15,TRBV10-3,NA,TGTGCCACCCGCCGACAGGACGATAGCAATCAGCCCCAGCATTTT,CATRRQDDSNQPQHF
TRBJ2-7,NA,16,TRBV20-1,NA,TGCAGTGCTAGAGGGTCTATCGTGAGGAGCTCCTACGAGCAGTACTTC,CSARGSIVRSSYEQYF
TRBJ2-6,NA,15,TRBV6-1,NA,TGTGCCAGCAGTCAGTGGAACTCTGGGGCCAACGTCCTGACTTTC,CASSQWNSGANVLTF
TRBJ1-1,NA,14,TRBV20-1,TRBD1,TGCAGTGCTAGAGATGGGACAGGGGACACTGAAGCTTTCTTT,CSARDGTGDTEAFF
TRBJ1-2,medium-sized,13,TRBV7-3,NA,TGTGCCAGCAGTCTGCAGCCTAACTATGGCTACACCTTC,CASSLQPNYGYTF
TRBJ2-1,many,13,TRBV3-1,NA,TGTGCCAGCAGCCCGACTGGGCGCAATGAGCAGTTCTTC,CASSPTGRNEQFF
TRBJ2-5,many,14,TRBV7-2,NA,TGTGCCAGCAGCTTAGCGGGTCCTCAAGAGACCCAGTACTTC,CASSLAGPQETQYF
TRBJ1-2,few,15,TRBV6-5,NA,TGTGCCAGCAGTTACGGTTGGGGTGGCGACTATGGCTACACCTTC,CASSYGWGGDYGYTF
TRBJ2-1,medium-sized,12,TRBV4-1,NA,TGCGCCAGCAGCCAAGGGAGAGGTGAGCAGTTCTTC,CASSQGRGEQFF
TRBJ1-5,medium-sized,15,TRBV5-1,TRBD1,TGCGCCAGCAGCTCCACAGGGGGCAGCAATCAGCCCCAGCATTTT,CASSSTGGSNQPQHF
TRBJ1-1,many,13,TRBV5-1,NA,TGCGCCAGCAGCTTGGATTCCTTACCTGAAGCTTTCTTT,CASSLDSLPEAFF
TRBJ2-1,NA,15,TRBV20-1,TRBD2,TGCAGTGCTACCGGACTAGCGGGGAGCTACAATGAGCAGTTCTTC,CSATGLAGSYNEQFF
TRBJ2-1,NA,15,TRBV13,TRBD1,TGTGCCAGCAGCTCGTCGACAGGGTGGTCAAATGAGCAGTTCTTC,CASSSSTGWSNEQFF
TRBJ1-1,NA,16,TRBV7-3,NA,TGTGCCAGCAGCACCGAGGCTTGGGGGCAGAACACTGAAGCTTTCTTT,CASSTEAWGQNTEAFF
TRBJ2-3,medium-sized,15,TRBV28,TRBD1,TGTGCCAGCAGCCGAGGACAGGGGCGCACAGATACGCAGTATTTT,CASSRGQGRTDTQYF
TRBJ2-7,NA,15,TRBV2,TRBD1,TGTGCCAGCATGGTGGACAGGGAGAACCCCTACGAACAGTACTTC,CASMVDRENPYEQYF
TRBJ2-1,medium-sized,17,TRBV7-8,TRBD2,TGTGCCAGCAGCTTAGGGGGACTAGCGGAGACCTACAATGAGCAGTTCTTC,CASSLGGLAETYNEQFF
TRBJ2-3,NA,17,TRBV20-1,TRBD2,TGCAGTGCTGACATGACTAGCGGGAGTCAGAGGACAGATACGCAGTATTTT,CSADMTSGSQRTDTQYF